This T cell receptor (beta chain) was profiled in a study of OX40 agonist ivuxolimab in advanced cancers. Overall study context: Patients with hepatocellular carcinoma, melanoma, renal cell or head and neck cancer made up the dose-escalation patients.

With respect to this clone: What it binds is unknown.

Findings and limits, study-wide: Among some nonresponders, normalized T-cell clonal expansion was also low.

The data were produced by immunoSEQ multiplex PCR, yet TCRdb's version contains in-frame clones alone and is incomplete. The sample holds tens of thousands of clones, around 89% seen once. Patients were ruled out by autoimmune disease history or systemic immunosuppression. Drawing of blood for sampling happened at baseline, at cycle 4 day 1, and at cycle 7 day 1. This CDR3 region has 13 residues. Germline assignment: CDR1 LNHDA and CDR2 SQIVND (reference sequence). V dropped 7 bases and J dropped 6; count of bases not matched to a gene: 6. This sequence joins TRBV19 and TRBJ1-1; 9 bases fit TRBD1. This sequence originates from an adult with an advanced solid tumor such as melanoma, head and neck, liver or kidney cancer. The input for sequencing was CD4+ or CD8+ T cells sorted from blood, taken in a trial of the OX40 agonist ivuxolimab. The CDR3 nucleotides read TGTGCCAGTAAGAAGGACAGGGGCGCTGAAGCTTTCTTT. Encoded protein: CASKKDRGAEAFF.